This record covers a single TCR beta chain. This receptor's antigen is unknown. Base-call qualities are not available, and no considerably larger clone is one nucleotide away. CD8 naive samples were CD45RO-negative cells positively selected for CCR7, giving a CD45RA+CCR7+ population that excluded TemRA cells. Healthy HIV-negative adults with no recently reported acute infections or vaccinations were included as donors. Every donor was a Caucasian adult residing in Nashville, Tennessee, USA. Blood was collected by leukapheresis, and PBMCs were isolated by Ficoll-Histopaque density gradient centrifugation and then cryopreserved in liquid nitrogen vapor phase. Analytical flow cytometry was used to check the purity and quantity of every magnetically sorted T cell population. From each sorted fraction, genomic DNA was isolated and quantified by UV absorbance on a Nanodrop 2000c. This sample is drawn from a study of shared clonotypes between healthy human individuals (TCRdb year 2020). Background for the entire study: Three men and two women, aged 18 to 49 years, made up the cohort. For each donor, three plates each were used for CD4 naive and CD4 memory, two plates were used for CD8 naive, and one plate was used for CD8 memory. Blood TCR repertoires of about 5 healthy adults were deeply sequenced to estimate repertoire size and the extent of clonotype sharing between individuals. Libraries were prepared and TCR repertoires were sequenced by different laboratories using diverse techniques, in order to increase sequencing depth and limit assay-specific biases. Each donor's leukapheresis produced roughly between about 0.8 and 10 billion PBMCs. Broad study findings and their caveats: About 4.5% of naive CD4, 3.5% of naive CD8, about 2.1% of memory CD4, and around 0.42% of memory CD8 clonotypes were shared across several donors. Because the study included only a small number of donors, the genetic and exposure-history diversity represented was limited. Incomplete sequencing was indicated by rarefaction of sorted-subset datasets, despite the large sequencing depth. Naive subsets generally had larger estimated clonotype richness than memory subsets. Sampling was restricted to blood, and TCR repertoires in tissues likely differ from the TCR repertoires found in blood. Based on pairwise subsampling, the degree of clonotype sharing among donors was expected to be affected by sequencing depth. Compared with non-shared clonotypes, clonotypes shared by all four sorted-subset donors had higher generation probabilities.

Using the deep immunoSEQ assay, multiplex PCR amplified TCR CDR3 regions from genomic DNA. For each cell subset, the extracted genomic DNA was distributed evenly across all wells of several immunoSEQ 96-well plates, and each plate served as one replicate. For sorted subsets, each replicate PCR was loaded with around 220 ng genomic DNA, equivalent to 30,000 or so T cell genomes. The purified libraries were quantified using a Qubit 3.0 fluorometer, sized with a Bioanalyzer 2100, and then quantified again using the KAPA Library Quantification kit. Every immunoSEQ 96-well plate was sequenced on a separate single-read 150-cycle Illumina NextSeq 550 flow cell. For the original study's pipeline: Because the immunoSEQ output included only junctional sequences and no quality scores, the filtering could not be the same as the filtering used for full-length reads. Sequences were annotated with PyIR, a Python wrapper for IgBLAST v1.9, using IMGT germline references to assign V/J genes and CDR3. Reads were filtered out if the reads had weak V/J assignments (E-value above 1e-6), no CDR3, stop codons, out-of-frame junctions, or ambiguous translated residues. V3J clonotypes were defined as sequences sharing an identical inferred V gene, J gene, and CDR3 amino acid sequence. The percentage overlap between two repertoires was calculated by dividing the number of shared unique clonotypes by the size of the smaller repertoire. Repertoire richness was assessed with RTK rarefaction, the Chao1 estimator, and Recon v2.1 estimates of unobserved clonotypes. For all TCRbeta clonotypes obtained by the gDNA method from a few donors, generation probabilities were computed with OLGA. TCRdb holds this immuneACCESS table with in-frame rearrangements only. Some clones are missing; in checked studies, unresolved V genes explain under half, and the rest has no known cause. The V and J calls and clone size are taken from that table; D and trimming were inferred from the DNA. Counted in this sample were about 2.1 million clones; around 95% of them appeared once. Of the sample, under 2% falls within the top ten clones.

The junction shows trimming of 0 bases on V and 2 bases on J, and the gene matches do not reach 15 bases of it. The CDR3 contains 19 residues, cysteine and phenylalanine counted. The DNA shown is the 57-base CDR3, in frame from base 1. The germline V gene provides CDR1 SGDLS and CDR2 YYNGEE. Sequencing was carried out using naive CD8+ T cells from PBMCs. Read against the paper, the sample's cell subset or site label means: CD45RA+CCR7+. The sequence links TRBV9 to TRBJ2-5; 8 nucleotides in the junction match TRBD2. The receptor comes from a man younger than 35 in good health. Some clones in this sample may be carry-over from other donors' samples. CDR3 loop: CASSVGVSGTTTSQETQYF. The DNA is as follows: TGTGCCAGCAGCGTAGGTGTTAGCGGGACAACTACTTCTCAAGAGACCCAGTACTTC.